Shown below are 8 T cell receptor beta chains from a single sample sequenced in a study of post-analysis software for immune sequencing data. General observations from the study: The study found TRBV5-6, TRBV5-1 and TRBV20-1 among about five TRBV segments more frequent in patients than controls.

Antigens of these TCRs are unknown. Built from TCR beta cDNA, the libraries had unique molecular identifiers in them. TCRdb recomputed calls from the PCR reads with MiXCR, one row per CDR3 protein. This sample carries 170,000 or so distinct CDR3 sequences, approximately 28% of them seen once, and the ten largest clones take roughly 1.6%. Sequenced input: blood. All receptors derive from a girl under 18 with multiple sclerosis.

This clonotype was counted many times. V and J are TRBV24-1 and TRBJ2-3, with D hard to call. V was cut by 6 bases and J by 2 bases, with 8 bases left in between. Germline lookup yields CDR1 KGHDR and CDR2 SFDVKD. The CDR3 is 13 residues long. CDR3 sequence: CATSSEITDTQYF. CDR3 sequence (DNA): TGTGCCACCAGTTCCGAGATCACAGATACGCAGTATTTT.

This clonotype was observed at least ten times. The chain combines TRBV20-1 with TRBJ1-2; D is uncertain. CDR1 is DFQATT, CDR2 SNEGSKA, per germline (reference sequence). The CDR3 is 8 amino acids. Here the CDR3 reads CSHDGYTF. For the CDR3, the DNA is TGCTCCCACGACGGCTACACCTTC.

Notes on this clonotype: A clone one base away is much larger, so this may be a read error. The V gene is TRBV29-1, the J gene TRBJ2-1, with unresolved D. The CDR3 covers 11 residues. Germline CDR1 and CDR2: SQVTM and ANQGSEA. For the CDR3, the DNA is TGCAGCGTGCCAACTAACAATGGGCAGTTCTTC. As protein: CSVPTNNGQFF.

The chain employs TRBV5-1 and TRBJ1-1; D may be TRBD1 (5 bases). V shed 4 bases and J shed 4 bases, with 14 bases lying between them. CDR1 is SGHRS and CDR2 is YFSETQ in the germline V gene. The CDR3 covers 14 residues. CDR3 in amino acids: CASSPGGDGTEAFF. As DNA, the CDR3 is TGCGCCAGCAGCCCGGGGGGGGACGGCACTGAAGCTTTCTTT.

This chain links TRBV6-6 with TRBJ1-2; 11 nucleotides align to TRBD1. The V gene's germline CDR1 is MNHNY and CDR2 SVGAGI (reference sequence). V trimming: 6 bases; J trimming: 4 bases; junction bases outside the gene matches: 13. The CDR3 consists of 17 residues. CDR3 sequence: CASRKTGTGGSSYGYTF. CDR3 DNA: TGTGCCAGCAGAAAGACCGGGACAGGGGGTTCGTCCTATGGCTACACCTTC.

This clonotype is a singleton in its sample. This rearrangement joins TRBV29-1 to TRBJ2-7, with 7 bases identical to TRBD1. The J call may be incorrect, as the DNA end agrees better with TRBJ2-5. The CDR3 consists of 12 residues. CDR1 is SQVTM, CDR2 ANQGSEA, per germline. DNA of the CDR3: TGCAGCGTTGAAACAGGGGCAGAGACCCAGTACTTC. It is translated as CSVETGAETQYF.

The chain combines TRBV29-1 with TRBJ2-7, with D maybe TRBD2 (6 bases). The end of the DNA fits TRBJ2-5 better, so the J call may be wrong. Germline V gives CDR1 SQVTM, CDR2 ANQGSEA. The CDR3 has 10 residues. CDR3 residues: CSAGGETQYF. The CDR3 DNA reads TGCAGCGCCGGGGGAGAGACCCAGTACTTC.

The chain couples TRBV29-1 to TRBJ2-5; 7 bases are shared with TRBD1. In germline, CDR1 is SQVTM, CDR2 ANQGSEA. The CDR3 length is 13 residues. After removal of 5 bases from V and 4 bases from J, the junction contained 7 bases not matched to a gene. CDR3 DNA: TGCAGCGTTCTACAGGGGCAGCGAGAGACCCAGTACTTC. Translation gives CSVLQGQRETQYF.